This T cell receptor (beta chain) was found in a study of CD8 T cells in ankylosing spondylitis. Whole-study results and caveats: Among TCR beta sequences, a motif of under ten highly homologous variants appeared characteristic of ankylosing spondylitis blood.

TCRdb fed the 5' RACE reads into MiXCR, producing one record per CDR3 protein. The table shows about 150,000 distinct CDR3 sequences, with about 42% occurring only once. CDR3 length: 15 residues. CDR1 is DFQATT, CDR2 SNEGSKA, per germline (reference sequence). Trimming took off 0 bases at V and 4 bases at J, with 15 bases between the two ends. As concerns this clonotype: Its target is unknown.

This chain connects TRBV20-1 to TRBJ1-2; D perhaps matches TRBD1 (5 bases). Sequencing input: synovial fluid, either unsorted or a sorted T cell fraction (not recorded which). This TCR was sampled from a male donor with ankylosing spondylitis. This chain's CDR3 is CSARDKSTGLYGYTF. The DNA for the CDR3 is TGCAGTGCTAGAGATAAAAGTACGGGACTCTATGGCTACACCTTC.